The 27 T cell receptor beta chains listed next were all sequenced from one sample in a study of CD8 T cells in Susac syndrome. RNA was extracted with the RNeasy kit, and a quantity of roughly 0.5 to 1 ug was reverse transcribed using random hexamers. TCRdb processed the immunoSEQ multiplex PCR reads anew with MiXCR; each CDR3 protein has one entry. The sample has some 200,000 distinct CDR3 sequences, approximately 96% seen once. Sample: CD4+ T cells from PBMCs. The receptors originated from a human donor with Susac syndrome.

This rearrangement joins TRBV5-1 to TRBJ2-7; TRBD2 matches 7 bases. The CDR3 runs to 16 residues. J lost 5 bases, V lost 2 bases, and 13 bases had no gene match. CDR1 and CDR2 from the germline V gene are SGHRS and YFSETQ. CDR3 bases: TGCGCCAGCAGCTTTACGCTAGGGAGGGCAACGAACGAGCAGTACTTC. It translates to CASSFTLGRATNEQYF.

V is TRBV20-1 and J is TRBJ2-3; 15 bases map to TRBD2. Germline V lookup: CDR1 DFQATT, CDR2 SNEGSKA (reference sequence). V lost 5 bases and J lost 0; bases outside the gene matches: 9. The CDR3 has 18 residues. The CDR3 loop reads CSAPGGLAGGRSTDTQYF. In nucleotides, the CDR3 is TGCAGTGCTCCCGGGGGACTAGCGGGGGGTCGGAGCACAGATACGCAGTATTTT.

The rearrangement links TRBV9 to TRBJ2-1; a weak D match, TRBD2 (5 bases). The CDR3 has 13 amino acids. From germline, CDR1 is SGDLS and CDR2 YYNGEE. V shed 0 bases and J shed 10 bases, with 11 bases lying between them. CDR3 bases: TGTGCCAGCAGCGTAGTGGGTAGCGCAGAGCAGTTCTTC. It is translated as CASSVVGSAEQFF. The full variable domain, its missing parts supplied by reference TRBV9 and TRBJ2-1, is DSGVTQTPKHLITATGQRVTLRCSPRSGDLSVYWYQQSLDQGLQFLIQYYNGEERAKGNILERFSAQQFPDLHSELNLSSLELGDSALYFCASSVVGSAEQFFGPGTRLTVL.

CDR3 protein: CASSLAGTAYEQYF. CDR3 DNA: TGTGCCAGCAGCTTAGCAGGCACCGCCTACGAGCAGTACTTC. The rearrangement links TRBV7-2 to TRBJ2-7; D unclear. The CDR3 runs to 14 residues. V was cut by 0 bases and J by 2 bases, with 8 bases left in between. Germline V CDR1 and CDR2: SGHTA, FQGNSA.

This chain connects TRBV6-1 to TRBJ1-2, with 10 bases lining up with TRBD1. After removal of 6 bases from V and 8 bases from J, the junction contained 9 bases not matched to a gene. This CDR3 comprises 14 residues. The germline V gene has CDR1 MNHNS and CDR2 SASEGT. The CDR3 coding sequence is TGTGCCAGCAGCGAACGGACAGGGGGAGAAGGCTACACCTTC. Residues: CASSERTGGEGYTF.

This clonotype came up once. The chain employs TRBV6-5 and TRBJ1-2; 9 bases line up with TRBD1. The CDR3 has 17 amino acids. Germline assignment: CDR1 MNHEY and CDR2 SVGAGI. Trimming at V came to 3 bases and at J to 1 base, leaving 9 bases not matched to a gene. This CDR3 is CASSYRGQGSDNYGYTF. The DNA for the CDR3 is TGTGCCAGCAGTTATCGTGGACAGGGGTCCGATAACTATGGCTACACCTTC.

CDR3 bases: TGTGCCAGCAGTTACACCGGGACACGCAATCAGCCCCAGCATTTT. Its protein is CASSYTGTRNQPQHF. This chain uses TRBV6-6 with TRBJ1-5; D might be TRBD1 (6 bases). Germline V CDR1 and CDR2: MNHNY, SVGAGI (reference sequence). With 2 bases removed from V and 2 bases from J, the gap between germline ends came to 10 bases. This CDR3 is built from 15 residues.

V usage is TRBV29-1 and J usage is TRBJ1-5; D gene unclear. Germline CDR1 is SQVTM and CDR2 is ANQGSEA. The CDR3 is 14 residues long. Deletions cut 4 bases from V and 2 bases from J, with 12 bases between. In DNA form, the CDR3 reads TGCAGCGTTGCCAACGCCCAGGGCAATCAGCCCCAGCATTTT. Protein sequence: CSVANAQGNQPQHF.

This rearrangement joins TRBV7-3 to TRBJ2-7; D is ambiguous. The CDR3 extends over 15 amino acids. CDR1 SGHTA and CDR2 FQGTGA come from the germline V gene. Trimming removed 3 bases from V and 5 bases from J, with 17 bases in between. CDR3 nucleotide sequence: TGTGCCAGCAGCTTCGTGGCAGGTCCATCCCACGAGCAGTACTTC. This translates into CASSFVAGPSHEQYF.

The J gene is TRBJ2-7, the V gene TRBV20-1; D is unresolved. This CDR3 has 11 amino acids. In germline, CDR1 is DFQATT, CDR2 SNEGSKA (reference sequence). The V and J ends lost 2 bases and 6 bases respectively, with 8 bases between them. CDR3: CSARSDSEQYF. The CDR3 DNA is TGCAGTGCTAGATCAGATTCCGAGCAGTACTTC.

This clonotype appeared once. The V gene is TRBV29-1, the J gene TRBJ2-7; 9 nucleotides line up with TRBD2. The CDR3 consists of 13 residues. After removal of 7 bases from V and 1 base from J, the junction contained 5 bases not matched to a gene. Germline V gene data show CDR1 as SQVTM and CDR2 as ANQGSEA. The DNA for the CDR3 is TGCAGCGGTCGCACTAGCGGGTCCTACGAGCAGTACTTC. The encoded protein is CSGRTSGSYEQYF.

This clonotype was counted a few times. The rearrangement links TRBV20-1 to TRBJ2-5; D gene ambiguous. Germline V gene sequence: CDR1 DFQATT, CDR2 SNEGSKA (reference sequence). The ends were cut back, 3 bases at V and 5 bases at J, with 4 bases in the middle. The CDR3 runs 10 residues. CDR3 loop: CSARVETQYF. Written as DNA, the CDR3 is TGCAGTGCTAGGGTGGAGACCCAGTACTTC.

The CDR3 loop reads CASSPQDDGYTF. CDR3 nucleotides: TGTGCCAGCAGCCCCCAGGATGACGGCTACACCTTC. The V and J genes are TRBV9 and TRBJ1-2; D is ambiguous. Germline CDR1 is SGDLS and CDR2 is YYNGEE. The CDR3 extends over 12 amino acids. V dropped 4 bases and J dropped 8 bases, with 12 bases sitting between them.

The V gene is TRBV5-1, the J gene TRBJ2-1; D is undetermined. The ends were cut back, 4 bases at V and 5 bases at J, with 10 bases in the middle. Germline assignment: CDR1 SGHRS and CDR2 YFSETQ. The CDR3 totals 13 residues. CDR3 sequence (DNA): TGCGCCAGCAGCCGTTACTCTGACAATGAGCAGTTCTTC. This encodes CASSRYSDNEQFF. The variable domain in full, with the rest retrieved from reference TRBV5-1 and TRBJ2-1, is KAGVTQTPRYLIKTRGQQVTLSCSPISGHRSVSWYQQTPGQGLQFLFEYFSETQRNKGNFPGRFSGRQFSNSRSEMNVSTLELGDSALYLCASSRYSDNEQFFGPGTRLTVL.

The chain links TRBV29-1 to TRBJ2-4, with 7 bases matching TRBD1. This CDR3 is built from 15 residues. The germline V gene has CDR1 SQVTM and CDR2 ANQGSEA. J was trimmed by 5 bases and V by 0 bases; bases with no gene match: 7. The CDR3 here is CSVEDQATGENIQYF. The CDR3 nucleotides are TGCAGCGTTGAAGATCAGGCCACAGGGGAAAACATTCAGTACTTC.

This chain joins TRBV6-5 and TRBJ2-3, with D hard to call. The CDR3 runs 11 residues. Looked up from germline, CDR1 is MNHEY and CDR2 is SVGAGI. The V gene lost 6 bases and the J gene lost 7 bases, with 8 bases spanning the gap. The CDR3 loop reads CASRNGYTQYF. CDR3 DNA: TGTGCCAGCAGGAACGGGTATACGCAGTATTTT.

The rearrangement links TRBV11-1 to TRBJ1-2, with a tentative D call TRBD1 (5 bases). With 5 bases removed from V and 8 bases from J, the gap between germline ends came to 15 bases. Looked up from germline, CDR1 is SGHAT and CDR2 is FQDESV (reference sequence). The CDR3 runs 13 residues. The CDR3 bases are TGTGCCAGCAGCCCCCGACAGCGCCGGGGCTACACCTTC. Its protein product is CASSPRQRRGYTF.

The gene calls are TRBV9 and TRBJ2-1, with D possibly being TRBD2 (6 bases). V was shortened by 4 bases and J by 8 bases, with 22 bases between the two germline ends. Per germline, CDR1 SGDLS and CDR2 YYNGEE. The CDR3 has 16 amino acids. This CDR3 is CASSPSLAGSGYEQFF. In nucleotides, the CDR3 is TGTGCCAGCAGCCCTAGCCTGGCGGGGTCTGGTTATGAGCAGTTCTTC.

DNA for the CDR3: TGTGCCACCGGGGACAGGGGTTACAATGAGCAGTTCTTC. Protein product: CATGDRGYNEQFF. V is TRBV15 and J is TRBJ2-1; 10 nucleotides match TRBD1. Germline V gene data show CDR1 as LNHNV and CDR2 as YYDKDF (reference sequence). The CDR3 length is 13 residues. J gave up 4 bases and V 8 bases, and 2 bases lay outside the gene matches.

This sequence joins TRBV12-3 or TRBV12-4 and TRBJ2-3; TRBD2 matches at 10 bases. The CDR3 consists of 15 residues. Unmatched junction bases numbered 8, after V lost 8 bases and J lost 3 bases. The CDR3 is CASRIAGGVTDTQYF. In DNA form, the CDR3 reads TGTGCCAGCCGGATAGCGGGGGGAGTAACAGATACGCAGTATTTT.

This rearrangement joins TRBV27 to TRBJ2-5; 13 bases are a match to TRBD2. The CDR3 is 16 residues long. Looked up from germline, CDR1 is MNHEY and CDR2 is SMNVEV (reference sequence). J lost 6 bases, V lost 6 bases, and 10 bases had no gene match. The CDR3 spells CASSPLAGGPGKTQYF. The CDR3 region has the DNA TGTGCCAGCAGCCCACTAGCGGGGGGGCCTGGGAAGACCCAGTACTTC.

The gene calls are TRBV29-1 and TRBJ2-6; maybe TRBD1 (6 bases). This CDR3 is 15 amino acids long. The V gene lost 5 bases and the J gene lost 0 bases, with 11 bases spanning the gap. The germline V gene encodes CDR1 SQVTM and CDR2 ANQGSEA. The CDR3 region is CSVSTGNSGANVLTF. CDR3 DNA sequence: TGCAGCGTTTCGACAGGAAACTCTGGGGCCAACGTCCTGACTTTC.

The rearrangement joins TRBV5-1 to TRBJ1-1; unclear D gene. The CDR3 is 13 residues long. With 0 bases removed from V and 5 bases from J, the gap between germline ends came to 8 bases. Per the germline V gene, CDR1 is SGHRS and CDR2 is YFSETQ. The CDR3 DNA is TGCGCCAGCAGCTTGGCCGCGGGGACTGAAGCTTTCTTT. Protein sequence: CASSLAAGTEAFF.

The V call is TRBV15, the J call TRBJ1-1; D not resolved. The CDR3 loop spans 14 amino acids. Germline CDR1 reads LNHNV; CDR2 reads YYDKDF (reference sequence). Trimming shortened V by 1 base and J by 0 bases, and 6 bases separated the two germline ends. CDR3 residues: CATSRGALNTEAFF. The CDR3 coding sequence is TGTGCCACCAGCAGAGGGGCACTGAACACTGAAGCTTTCTTT.

This sequence joins TRBV12-3 or TRBV12-4 and TRBJ1-6; D uncertain. CDR3 size: 14 residues. V was cut by 6 bases and J by 10 bases, with 16 bases left in between. The CDR3 loop is CASSSGLLGSPLHF. DNA for the CDR3: TGTGCCAGCAGCTCCGGACTCCTGGGGTCACCCCTCCACTTT.

The chain couples TRBV4-3 to TRBJ1-5; maybe TRBD1 (6 bases). This CDR3 has 14 residues. Trimming removed 3 bases from V and 7 bases from J, with 13 bases in between. The germline V gene has CDR1 LGHNA and CDR2 YSLEER. The CDR3 DNA sequence: TGCGCCAGCAGCCAGGACAGCATGGAGCAGCCCCAGCATTTT. Translating it yields CASSQDSMEQPQHF.

In the case of this clonotype: The junction and the germline gene differ at one end; a read error may be behind it. V is TRBV4-2 and J is TRBJ2-5; 10 bases agree with TRBD2. From germline, CDR1 is LGHNA and CDR2 YNFKEQ. The CDR3 runs to 16 residues. CDR3 coding DNA: TGTGCCAGCAGTCAAGGGGGAGCGGGGGGGCCCGAGACCCAGTACTTC. It is translated as CASSQGGAGGPETQYF.